This passage covers 2 T cell receptor beta chains from one sample sequenced in a study of beta chain features in type 1 diabetes. Investigators reverse transcribed all isolated RNA, so they sequenced expressed TCRB transcripts. Clones were read by immunoSEQ multiplex PCR, and TCRdb kept only the in-frame ones, dropping some. The sample yields roughly 250,000 clones, around 65% seen once. The sample consisted of naive CD4+ T cells from blood. These receptors came from a man aged 30 to 45 in good health.

The chain links TRBV25-1 to TRBJ1-5; 9 nucleotides match TRBD1. This CDR3 spans 15 amino acids. Germline CDR1 MGHDK, CDR2 SYGVNS. J lost 7 bases, V lost 3 bases, and 7 bases had no gene match. The CDR3 loop is CASSDRRDRVQPQHF. The CDR3 DNA reads TGTGCCAGCAGTGATCGCCGGGACAGGGTGCAGCCCCAGCATTTT.

V and J are TRBV30 and TRBJ2-5, with TRBD1 as a possible D gene (6 bases). In germline, CDR1 is GTSNPN, CDR2 SVGIG (reference sequence). The V gene lost 8 bases and the J gene lost 1 base, with 11 bases spanning the gap. The CDR3 runs to 12 residues. The CDR3 protein is CASEGGQETQYF. In nucleotides, the CDR3 is TGTGCCAGCGAAGGGGGCCAAGAGACCCAGTACTTC. The full variable domain, completed using reference TRBV30 and TRBJ2-5, is SQTIHQWPATLVQPVGSPLSLECTVEGTSNPNLYWYRQAAGRGLQLLFYSVGIGQISSEVPQNLSASRPQDRQFILSSKKLLLSDSGFYLCASEGGQETQYFGPGTRLLVL.